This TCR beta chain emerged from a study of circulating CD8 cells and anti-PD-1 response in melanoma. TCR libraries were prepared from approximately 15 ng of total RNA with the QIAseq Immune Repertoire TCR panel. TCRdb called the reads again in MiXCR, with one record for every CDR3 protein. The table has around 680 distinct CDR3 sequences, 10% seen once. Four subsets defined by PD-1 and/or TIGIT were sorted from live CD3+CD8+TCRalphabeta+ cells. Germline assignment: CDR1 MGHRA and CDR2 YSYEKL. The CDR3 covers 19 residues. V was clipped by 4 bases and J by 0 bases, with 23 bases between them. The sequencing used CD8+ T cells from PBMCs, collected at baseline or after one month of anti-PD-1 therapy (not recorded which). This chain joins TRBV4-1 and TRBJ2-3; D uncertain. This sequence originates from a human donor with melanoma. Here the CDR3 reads CASSPSLNYDRLSTDTQYF. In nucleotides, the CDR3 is TGCGCCAGCAGCCCCAGTTTAAACTATGATCGGCTAAGCACAGATACGCAGTATTTT.